These T cell receptor beta chains were read from a single sample in a study of T cells in Graves' hyperthyroidism and ophthalmopathy. TCRdb reanalysed the multiplex PCR reads using MiXCR and keeps one entry per CDR3 protein. The sample lists 500,000 to 550,000 distinct CDR3 sequences, about 20% seen once, with over 45% in the top ten. Sequences were obtained from blood. The receptor set was obtained from a man aged 35-49 years with Graves' ophthalmopathy. The conserved cysteine and the conserved F or W are not part of the CDR3 here. The D gene is left open where the match is weak.

.,TRBV6-1,ASGDLQPNQPQH
TRBD1,TRBV28,ASSLPGTGGRYGYT
TRBD1,TRBV29-1,SVDPGTGNGYT
.,TRBV6-1,ASSTGESSYEQY
.,TRBV14,ASSQSDSNTEAF
TRBD1,TRBV12-3/TRBV12-4,ASSLQGQAQETQY
.,TRBV12-3/TRBV12-4,ASSSRDSNYGYT
.,TRBV25-1,ASSPLGSNTEAF
.,TRBV2,ASSEYGGGGYGYT
.,TRBV6-2/TRBV6-3,ASSAGVRTLYEQY
.,TRBV7-3,ASSPRVGEETQY
.,TRBV20-1,SASDSASNQPQH
TRBD1,TRBV20-1,SARDQGARNSPLH
.,TRBV6-5,ASSYEKRGQPQH
TRBD2,TRBV20-1,SASGGDEQF
TRBD2,TRBV6-1,ASSQGTSGNPNEQF
.,TRBV14,ASSLNVGTNEKLF
TRBD1,TRBV9,ASSYGTDNYGYT
TRBD2,TRBV9,ASSSGGVGSTDTQY
.,TRBV10-3,ATGHQGNTGELF
TRBD1,TRBV27,ASSYQQGADTEAF
TRBD2,TRBV28,ATALAATQETQY
.,TRBV6-5,ASSYSTIDEQY
TRBD2,TRBV18,ASSRTSGTGDTQY